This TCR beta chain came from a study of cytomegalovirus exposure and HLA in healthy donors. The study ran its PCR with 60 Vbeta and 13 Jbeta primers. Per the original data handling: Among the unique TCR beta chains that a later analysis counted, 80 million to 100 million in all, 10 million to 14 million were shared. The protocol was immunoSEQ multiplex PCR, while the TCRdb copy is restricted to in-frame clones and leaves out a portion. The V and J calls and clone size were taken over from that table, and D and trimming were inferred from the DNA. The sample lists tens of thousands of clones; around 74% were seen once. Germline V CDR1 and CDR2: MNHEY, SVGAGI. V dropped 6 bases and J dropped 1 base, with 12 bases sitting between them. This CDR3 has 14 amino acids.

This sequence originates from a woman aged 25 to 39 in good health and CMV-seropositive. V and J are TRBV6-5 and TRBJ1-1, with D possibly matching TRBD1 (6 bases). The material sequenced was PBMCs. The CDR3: CASRPGAPNTEAFF. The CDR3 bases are TGTGCCAGCAGGCCAGGGGCCCCGAACACTGAAGCTTTCTTT.